This T cell receptor beta chain was obtained from a study of T cell responses to AZD1222 COVID-19 vaccine. Notes on the study in general: Baseline seropositives among AZD1222 recipients totaled only 5 to 7. Nearly half of spike-specific TCRs reportedly target variant regions that are unmutated in the B.1.351 and B.1.1.7 variants. Only after the peak T cell response were repertoires sampled. In a largely white British group with more females than males, clonal diversity was possibly underestimated.

Note on this clone: Its cognate antigen is unknown.

TCRdb keeps only in-frame clones here, not all; method: immunoSEQ multiplex PCR. The repertoire holds 75,000 to 100,000 clones, with 85% to 90% as singletons. This CDR3 region has 14 residues. Germline loops: CDR1 MNHEY, CDR2 SVGEGT. V was pared by 2 bases and J by 4 bases, with 9 bases between. Here the sequenced sample was peripheral blood, taken on day 0 of AZD1222 vaccination. This clonotype was sampled from an adult in good health. This rearrangement joins TRBV6-2 or TRBV6-3 to TRBJ1-5, with D possibly TRBD1 on 5 matching bases. The CDR3 sequence is CASSYGGGNQPQHF. In nucleotides, the CDR3 is TGTGCCAGCAGTTACGGGGGTGGGAATCAGCCCCAGCATTTT.